Listed below are T cell receptor beta chains from one sample, sequenced in a study of early T cells in non-severe SARS-CoV-2 infection. TCRdb used MiXCR to reprocess the 5' RACE reads, holding one entry per CDR3 protein. This table holds tens of thousands of distinct CDR3 sequences, around 5% found once. Sequenced material: whole blood. These receptors were taken from an adult who was a healthcare worker with PCR-confirmed SARS-CoV-2 infection or an uninfected control (not recorded which). CDR3s include the opening cysteine and the closing phenylalanine or tryptophan. A D gene is named only where the DNA matches it firmly. Some rows have no size entry. The others give once, few or many, or a class for an expanded clone.

v_call,d_call,j_call,clone_size,cdr3_aa,cdr3_nt
TRBV5-1,TRBD1,TRBJ2-2,few,CASSLDRGTGELFF,TGCGCCAGCAGCTTGGACAGGGGAACCGGGGAGCTGTTTTTT
TRBV9,.,TRBJ2-7,medium-sized,CASSARDSETYEQYF,TGTGCCAGCAGCGCGCGGGACAGCGAAACCTACGAGCAGTACTTC
TRBV7-2,TRBD1,TRBJ2-4,many,CASSFGTENIQYF,TGTGCCAGCAGCTTCGGGACAGAAAACATTCAGTACTTC
TRBV7-2,TRBD1,TRBJ2-3,many,CASSPRTGRTDTQYF,TGTGCCAGCAGCCCACGGACAGGCCGCACAGATACGCAGTATTTT
TRBV20-1,TRBD1,TRBJ2-7,many,CSARQGLQAYEQYF,TGCAGTGCCAGACAGGGCCTACAGGCCTACGAGCAGTACTTC
TRBV6-1,.,TRBJ1-4,many,CASSGTATNEKLFF,TGTGCCAGCAGTGGGACGGCAACTAATGAAAAACTGTTTTTT
TRBV5-6,.,TRBJ2-1,many,CASSPLVPDYNEQFF,TGTGCCAGCAGCCCCCTGGTCCCGGACTACAATGAGCAGTTCTTC
TRBV5-6,.,TRBJ2-5,.,CASSFIGRAGRETQYF,TGTGCCAGCAGCTTCATCGGCAGGGCAGGGAGAGAGACCCAGTACTTC
TRBV20-1,TRBD1,TRBJ2-5,few,CSARAGGIQETQYF,TGCAGTGCTAGAGCAGGGGGTATCCAAGAGACCCAGTACTTC
TRBV11-2,.,TRBJ2-5,many,CASSSPSGRETQYF,TGTGCCAGCAGCTCCCCCTCAGGGCGGGAGACCCAGTACTTC
TRBV5-1,.,TRBJ2-7,few,CASSLDSGYEQYF,TGCGCCAGCAGCTTGGATTCCGGCTACGAGCAGTACTTC
TRBV5-1,.,TRBJ1-6,few,CASSLRDTINSPLHF,TGCGCCAGCAGCCTACGAGACACTATAAATTCACCCCTCCACTTT
TRBV28,.,TRBJ2-2,medium-sized,CASSLIGNGELFF,TGTGCCAGCAGTTTAATAGGGAACGGGGAGCTGTTTTTT
TRBV18,TRBD2,TRBJ2-7,many,CASSPRAGVRLEQYF,TGTGCCAGCTCACCACGAGCGGGGGTTCGTCTCGAGCAGTACTTC
TRBV24-1,.,TRBJ1-2,many,CATSDSGGSNYGYTF,TGTGCCACCAGTGATTCCGGGGGAAGTAACTATGGCTACACCTTC
TRBV2,TRBD2,TRBJ2-3,many,CASSPLAGDTDTQYF,TGTGCCAGCAGCCCACTAGCGGGGGACACAGATACGCAGTATTTT
TRBV7-7,.,TRBJ1-2,many,CASSLSKPVGFYGYTF,TGTGCTAGCAGCTTAAGTAAGCCAGTCGGCTTCTATGGCTACACCTTC
TRBV4-3,.,TRBJ2-1,medium-sized,CASSQDQPGEKFF,TGCGCCAGCAGCCAAGATCAACCAGGCGAGAAGTTCTTC
TRBV11-2,.,TRBJ1-6,few,CASSWARNTAYNSPLHF,TGTGCCAGCAGCTGGGCGAGGAATACAGCTTATAATTCACCCCTCCACTTT
TRBV28,.,TRBJ1-3,many,CASSTAPRNTIYF,TGTGCCAGCAGTACGGCCCCTCGAAACACCATATATTTT
TRBV20-1,TRBD2,TRBJ2-7,few,CSARETSGGRFEQYF,TGCAGTGCTAGAGAGACTAGCGGGGGGCGTTTCGAGCAGTACTTC
TRBV7-9,.,TRBJ1-2,many,CASSSPGTYYGYTF,TGTGCCAGCAGCTCTCCAGGGACGTACTATGGCTACACCTTC
TRBV20-1,.,TRBJ1-2,many,CSARSGRIYGYTF,TGCAGTGCTAGATCCGGACGGATCTATGGCTACACCTTC
TRBV12-3/TRBV12-4,.,TRBJ1-5,.,CASSSQGGNQPQHF,TGTGCCAGCAGTTCCCAAGGGGGCAATCAGCCCCAGCATTTT
TRBV14,TRBD1,TRBJ1-1,many,CASSPDRRDRGWNTEAFF,TGTGCCAGCAGCCCCGACCGAAGGGACAGGGGATGGAACACTGAAGCTTTCTTT
TRBV6-2/TRBV6-3,TRBD2,TRBJ2-3,many,CASSYSTGGGPDTQYF,TGTGCCAGCAGTTACTCGACTGGCGGGGGTCCAGATACGCAGTATTTT
TRBV9,.,TRBJ2-1,.,CASSVVSGRSYNEQFF,TGTGCCAGCAGCGTAGTCTCTGGCCGCTCCTACAATGAGCAGTTCTTC
TRBV28,TRBD1,TRBJ1-1,few,CASSFSTGGRAEAFF,TGTGCCAGCAGTTTCTCTACAGGGGGAAGAGCTGAAGCTTTCTTT
TRBV12-3/TRBV12-4,TRBD2,TRBJ2-1,many,CASSLVLAGGPLRYNEQFF,TGTGCCAGCAGTTTAGTACTAGCGGGGGGGCCCCTACGCTACAATGAGCAGTTCTTC
TRBV11-2,TRBD2,TRBJ2-7,few,CASSPDGRGEQYF,TGTGCCAGCAGCCCCGATGGGAGGGGTGAGCAGTACTTC
TRBV5-4,.,TRBJ2-3,.,CASRLAGVSTDTQYF,TGTGCCAGCAGATTAGCCGGGGTGAGCACAGATACGCAGTATTTT
TRBV12-3/TRBV12-4,.,TRBJ1-1,many,CASRPGKMPLDGAFF,TGTGCCAGCAGACCGGGTAAAATGCCCCTTGATGGAGCTTTCTTT
TRBV6-4,.,TRBJ2-1,many,CASSGDVHNEQFF,TGTGCCAGCAGCGGGGACGTTCACAATGAGCAGTTCTTC